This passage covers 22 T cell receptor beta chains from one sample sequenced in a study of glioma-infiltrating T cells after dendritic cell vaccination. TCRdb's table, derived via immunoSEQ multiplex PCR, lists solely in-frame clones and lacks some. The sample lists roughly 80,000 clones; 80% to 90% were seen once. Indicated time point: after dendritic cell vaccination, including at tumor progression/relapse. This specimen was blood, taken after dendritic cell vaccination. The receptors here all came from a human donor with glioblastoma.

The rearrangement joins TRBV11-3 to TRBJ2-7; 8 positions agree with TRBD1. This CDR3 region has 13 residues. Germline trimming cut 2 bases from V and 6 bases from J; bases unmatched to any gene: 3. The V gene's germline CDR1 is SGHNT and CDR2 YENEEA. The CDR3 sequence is CASSLITGGEQYF. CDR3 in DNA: TGTGCCAGCAGCTTAATCACAGGGGGCGAGCAGTACTTC.

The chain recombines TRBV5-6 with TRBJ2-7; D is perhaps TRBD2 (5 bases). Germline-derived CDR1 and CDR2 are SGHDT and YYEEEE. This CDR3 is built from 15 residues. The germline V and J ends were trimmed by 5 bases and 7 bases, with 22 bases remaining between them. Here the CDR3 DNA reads TGTGCCAGCAGATTTGGAGGTCTAGGCCCCGGGGAGCAGTACTTC. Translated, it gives CASRFGGLGPGEQYF.

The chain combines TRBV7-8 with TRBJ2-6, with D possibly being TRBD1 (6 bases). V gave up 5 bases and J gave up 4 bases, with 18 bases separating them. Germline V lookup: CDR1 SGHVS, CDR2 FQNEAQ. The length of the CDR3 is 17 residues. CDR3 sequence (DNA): TGTGCCAGCAGCCCCCCCGGGACAAGAATAGGGGCCAACGTCCTGACTTTC. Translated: CASSPPGTRIGANVLTF.

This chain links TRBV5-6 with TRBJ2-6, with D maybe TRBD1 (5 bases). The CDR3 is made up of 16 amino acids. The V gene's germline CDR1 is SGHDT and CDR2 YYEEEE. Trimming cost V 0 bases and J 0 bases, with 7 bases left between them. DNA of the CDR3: TGTGCCAGCAGCTTGGACAGGCCCTCTGGGGCCAACGTCCTGACTTTC. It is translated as CASSLDRPSGANVLTF.

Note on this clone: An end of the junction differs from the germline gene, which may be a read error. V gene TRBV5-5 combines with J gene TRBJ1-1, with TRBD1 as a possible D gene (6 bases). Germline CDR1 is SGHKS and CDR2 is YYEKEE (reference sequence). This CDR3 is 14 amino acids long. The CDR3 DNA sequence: TGTGCCAGCAGCTTGTACCAGGGGAACCCTGAAGCTTTCTTT. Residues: CASSLYQGNPEAFF.

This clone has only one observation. The CDR3 loop reads CASSGSWKTQYF. The DNA for the CDR3 is TGTGCCAGCAGCGGGTCTTGGAAGACCCAGTACTTC. The chain uses TRBV6-5 and TRBJ2-5; D gene ambiguous. The CDR3 is 12 residues long. Trimming pared 6 bases from V and 6 bases from J, leaving 11 bases between. Germline V CDR1 and CDR2: MNHEY, SVGAGI.

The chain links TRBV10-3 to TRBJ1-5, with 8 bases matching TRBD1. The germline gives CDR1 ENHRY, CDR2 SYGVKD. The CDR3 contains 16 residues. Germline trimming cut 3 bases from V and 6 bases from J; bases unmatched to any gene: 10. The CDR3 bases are TGTGCCATCAGTGAAGTGGCAGGGGGCGCCGGTCAGCCCCAGCATTTT. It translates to CAISEVAGGAGQPQHF.

DNA of the CDR3: TGTGCCAGCAAAAATCTACAGGGGTGGAATCAGCCCCAGCATTTT. This encodes CASKNLQGWNQPQHF. The rearrangement uses TRBV6-1 and TRBJ1-5, with 7 bases matching TRBD1. The ends lost 7 bases at V and 4 bases at J; junction bases unmatched: 10. In germline, CDR1 is MNHNS, CDR2 SASEGT. The CDR3 runs 15 residues.

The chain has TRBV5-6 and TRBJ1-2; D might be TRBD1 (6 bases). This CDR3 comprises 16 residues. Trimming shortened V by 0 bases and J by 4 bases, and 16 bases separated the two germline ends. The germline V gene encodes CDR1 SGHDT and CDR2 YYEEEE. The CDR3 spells CASSLEGTTRGYGYTF. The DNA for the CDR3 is TGTGCCAGCAGCTTGGAGGGGACAACAAGGGGCTATGGCTACACCTTC.

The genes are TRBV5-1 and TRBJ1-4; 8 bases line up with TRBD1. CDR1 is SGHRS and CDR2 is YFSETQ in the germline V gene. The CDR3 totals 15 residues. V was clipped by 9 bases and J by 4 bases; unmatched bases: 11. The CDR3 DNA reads TGCGCCACCAAGGCGGGACAGGCGGATAATGAAAAACTGTTTTTT. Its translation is CATKAGQADNEKLFF.

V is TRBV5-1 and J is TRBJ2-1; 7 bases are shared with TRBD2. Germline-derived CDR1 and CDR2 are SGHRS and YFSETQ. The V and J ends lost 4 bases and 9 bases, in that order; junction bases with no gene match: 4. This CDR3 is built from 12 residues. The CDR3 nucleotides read TGCGCCAGCAGCGACCTAGCGGCTGAGCAGTTCTTC. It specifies CASSDLAAEQFF.

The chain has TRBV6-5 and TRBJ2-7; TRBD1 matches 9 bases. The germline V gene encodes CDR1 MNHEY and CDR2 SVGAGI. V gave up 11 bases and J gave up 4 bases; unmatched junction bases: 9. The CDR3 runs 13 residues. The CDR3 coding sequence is TGTGCCGTAAACAGGGGGCAAGGGTACGAGCAGTACTTC. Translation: CAVNRGQGYEQYF.

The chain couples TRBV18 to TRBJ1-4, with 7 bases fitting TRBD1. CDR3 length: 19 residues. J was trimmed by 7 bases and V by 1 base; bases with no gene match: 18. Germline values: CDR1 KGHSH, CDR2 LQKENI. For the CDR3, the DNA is TGTGCCAGCTCACCACGTCCGAAGGTGGAGGGGGCGTTTGTTGAAAAACTGTTTTTT. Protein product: CASSPRPKVEGAFVEKLFF. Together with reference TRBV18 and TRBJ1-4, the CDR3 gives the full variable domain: NAGVMQNPRHLVRRRGQEARLRCSPMKGHSHVYWYRQLPEEGLKFMVYLQKENIIDESGMPKERFSAEFPKEGPSILRIQQVVRGDSAAYFCASSPRPKVEGAFVEKLFFGSGTQLSVL.

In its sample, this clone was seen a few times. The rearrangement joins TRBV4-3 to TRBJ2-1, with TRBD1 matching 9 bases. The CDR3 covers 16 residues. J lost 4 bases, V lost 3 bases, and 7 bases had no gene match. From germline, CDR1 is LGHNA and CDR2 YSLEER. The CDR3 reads CASSQAGTGMYNEQFF. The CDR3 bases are TGCGCCAGCAGCCAGGCCGGGACAGGGATGTACAATGAGCAGTTCTTC.

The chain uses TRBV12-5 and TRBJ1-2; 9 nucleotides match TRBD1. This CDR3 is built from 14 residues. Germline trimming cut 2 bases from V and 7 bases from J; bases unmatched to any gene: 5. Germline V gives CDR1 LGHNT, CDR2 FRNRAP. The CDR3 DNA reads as TGTGCTAGTGGTTTGACCGGGACAGGGACTGGCTACACCTTC. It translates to CASGLTGTGTGYTF. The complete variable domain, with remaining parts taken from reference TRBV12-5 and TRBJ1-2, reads DARVTQTPRHKVTEMGQEVTMRCQPILGHNTVFWYRQTMMQGLELLAYFRNRAPLDDSGMPKDRFSAEMPDATLATLKIQPSEPRDSAVYFCASGLTGTGTGYTFGSGTRLTVV.

Here the CDR3 DNA reads TGTGCCAGCAGCTGGATGAAGCGGTCGGAGCAGTACTTC. This codes for CASSWMKRSEQYF. The J gene is TRBJ2-7, the V gene TRBV7-8; tentatively, D is TRBD2 (5 bases). This CDR3 spans 13 amino acids. V gave up 4 bases and J gave up 7 bases, with 14 bases separating them. From germline, CDR1 is SGHVS and CDR2 FQNEAQ.

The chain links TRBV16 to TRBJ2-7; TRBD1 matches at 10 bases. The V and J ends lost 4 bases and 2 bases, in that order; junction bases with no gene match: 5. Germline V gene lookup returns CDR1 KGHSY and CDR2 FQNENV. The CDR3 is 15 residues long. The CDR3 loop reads CASSPVGQGAYEQYF. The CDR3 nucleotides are TGTGCCAGCAGCCCGGTTGGACAGGGGGCCTACGAGCAGTACTTC.

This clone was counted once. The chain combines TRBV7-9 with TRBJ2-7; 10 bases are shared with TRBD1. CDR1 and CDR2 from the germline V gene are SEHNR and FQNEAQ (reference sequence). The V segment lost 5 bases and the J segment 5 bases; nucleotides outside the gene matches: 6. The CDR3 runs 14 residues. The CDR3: CASSVRQGADEQYF. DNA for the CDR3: TGTGCCAGCAGCGTTAGACAGGGGGCCGACGAGCAGTACTTC.

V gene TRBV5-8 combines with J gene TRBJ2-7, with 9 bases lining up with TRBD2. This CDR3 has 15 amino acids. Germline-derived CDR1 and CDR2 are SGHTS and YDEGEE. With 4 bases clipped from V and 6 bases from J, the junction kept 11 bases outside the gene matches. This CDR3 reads CASSVEGLADREQYF. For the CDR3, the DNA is TGTGCCAGCAGCGTAGAGGGACTAGCCGACCGCGAGCAGTACTTC. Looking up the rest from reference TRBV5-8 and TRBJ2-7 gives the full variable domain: EAGVTQSPTHLIKTRGQQATLRCSPISGHTSVYWYQQALGLGLQFLLWYDEGEERNRGNFPPRFSGRQFPNYSSELNVNALELEDSALYLCASSVEGLADREQYFGPGTRLTVT.

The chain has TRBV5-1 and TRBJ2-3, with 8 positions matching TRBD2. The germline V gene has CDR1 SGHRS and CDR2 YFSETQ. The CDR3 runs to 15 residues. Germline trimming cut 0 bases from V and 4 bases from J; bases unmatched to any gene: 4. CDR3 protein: CASSLVAGSSDTQYF. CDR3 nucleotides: TGCGCCAGCAGCTTGGTAGCGGGGTCCTCAGATACGCAGTATTTT.

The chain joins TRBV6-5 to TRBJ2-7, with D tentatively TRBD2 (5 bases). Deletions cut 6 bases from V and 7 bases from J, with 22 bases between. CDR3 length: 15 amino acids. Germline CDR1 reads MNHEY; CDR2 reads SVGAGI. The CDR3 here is CASRPLDLSGPEQYF. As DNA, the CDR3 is TGTGCCAGCAGACCCCTGGACCTAAGCGGACCGGAGCAGTACTTC.

The CDR3 region has the DNA TGTGCCAGCAGCGTGGACAGGGGGAGAGGAGAGACCCAGTACTTC. Translated: CASSVDRGRGETQYF. This chain links TRBV5-4 with TRBJ2-5, with 10 bases identical to TRBD1. The CDR3 has 15 residues. The V and J ends lost 4 bases and 4 bases, in that order; junction bases with no gene match: 7. Germline V gene data show CDR1 as SGHNT and CDR2 as YYREEE (reference sequence).